The rows below give T cell receptor beta chains drawn from one sample of a study of blood T cell repertoires in COVID-19. Method: immunoSEQ multiplex PCR; TCRdb's copy keeps in-frame clones and lacks some. The table records 73,000 or so clones, roughly 83% of them present only once. Source material: peripheral blood. The origin of the receptors is a woman in her sixties with acute or convalescent COVID-19. Both conserved end residues are part of each CDR3. D genes are given only for firm matches. Not all rows give a size; the values are once, few, many and, for expanded clones, a class.

V gene,D gene,clone size,J gene,CDR3 length,CDR3 protein,CDR3 DNA
TRBV2,TRBD1,-,TRBJ2-3,15,CASSDDRGATDTQYF,TGTGCCAGCAGTGACGACAGGGGGGCCACAGATACGCAGTATTTT
TRBV19,-,-,TRBJ1-5,15,CATSFDQGSNQPQHF,TGTGCCACCTCATTTGATCAGGGGAGCAATCAGCCCCAGCATTTT
TRBV7-2,TRBD1,-,TRBJ1-2,15,CASSSDRGLQVGYTF,TGTGCCAGCAGCTCGGACAGGGGGCTTCAGGTTGGCTACACCTTC
TRBV5-6,TRBD1,once,TRBJ2-7,16,CASSLVNRGSTYEQYF,TGTGCCAGCAGCTTGGTGAACAGGGGAAGCACCTACGAGCAGTACTTC
TRBV19,TRBD1,-,TRBJ2-7,12,CASRRQGHEQYF,TGTGCCAGTAGAAGACAGGGGCACGAGCAGTACTTC
TRBV27,TRBD1,-,TRBJ2-7,16,CASYQSGQGAGNEQYF,TGTGCCAGCTACCAATCGGGACAGGGGGCGGGAAACGAGCAGTACTTC
TRBV18,TRBD1,-,TRBJ2-2,16,CASSPWTGGHTGELFF,TGTGCCAGCTCACCGTGGACAGGGGGTCACACCGGGGAGCTGTTTTTT
TRBV5-1,-,-,TRBJ2-2,14,CASSLDRDTGELFF,TGCGCCAGCAGCTTGGACAGAGACACCGGGGAGCTGTTTTTT
TRBV18,TRBD2,-,TRBJ2-7,12,CASSTSGYEQYF,TGTGCCAGCTCTACTAGCGGGTACGAGCAGTACTTC
TRBV6-1,TRBD1,few,TRBJ1-3,17,CASSEWTGVDSGNTIYF,TGTGCCAGCAGTGAGTGGACAGGGGTCGACTCTGGAAACACCATATATTTT
TRBV9,-,few,TRBJ2-2,15,CASSPRGLNTGELFF,TGTGCCAGCAGCCCTAGGGGACTTAACACCGGGGAGCTGTTTTTT
TRBV6-5,TRBD2,-,TRBJ2-7,15,CASSGAGEGANEQYF,TGTGCCAGCAGCGGAGCGGGGGAAGGGGCTAACGAGCAGTACTTC
TRBV9,-,once,TRBJ1-2,19,CASSMNPQGWLSLSYGYTF,TGTGCCAGCAGCATGAACCCTCAGGGGTGGCTAAGTCTAAGCTATGGCTACACCTTC
TRBV3-1/TRBV3-2,TRBD2,-,TRBJ2-3,16,CASSPSERGILDTQYF,TGTGCCAGCAGCCCGAGTGAGCGGGGGATATTAGATACGCAGTATTTT
TRBV6-2/TRBV6-3,-,-,TRBJ2-1,15,CASSYGGANYNEQFF,TGTGCCAGCAGTTACGGAGGGGCCAACTACAATGAGCAGTTCTTC
TRBV19,TRBD1,-,TRBJ1-2,13,CASSRDRGSGYTF,TGTGCCAGTAGCCGCGACAGGGGCTCTGGCTACACCTTC
TRBV3-1/TRBV3-2,-,once,TRBJ1-1,17,CASSQEEVEGDFTEAFF,TGTGCCAGCAGCCAAGAAGAGGTAGAAGGAGACTTTACTGAAGCTTTCTTT
TRBV18,TRBD1,once,TRBJ1-1,17,CASSPRTGAIFNTEAFF,TGTGCCAGCTCACCTAGGACAGGGGCTATATTTAACACTGAAGCTTTCTTT
TRBV5-1,-,once,TRBJ2-7,15,CASSFVGMARDEQYF,TGCGCCAGCAGCTTTGTCGGGATGGCTAGGGACGAGCAGTACTTC
TRBV10-3,-,-,TRBJ1-1,13,CAIFSDLNTEAFF,TGTGCCATCTTCTCAGACTTAAACACTGAAGCTTTCTTT
TRBV5-1,TRBD2,-,TRBJ2-3,15,CASSLVAGDTDTQYF,TGCGCCAGCAGCTTGGTAGCGGGGGACACAGATACGCAGTATTTT
TRBV18,TRBD1,-,TRBJ1-2,15,CASSQGTGGNYGYTF,TGTGCCAGCTCACAAGGGACAGGGGGAAACTATGGCTACACCTTC
TRBV12-2,-,-,TRBJ1-1,16,CASRPSEYGGNTEAFF,TGTGCAAGTCGCCCTTCCGAGTACGGGGGGAACACTGAAGCTTTCTTT
TRBV6-5,TRBD1,once,TRBJ1-1,15,CASIRTGGESTEAFF,TGTGCCAGCATTAGGACAGGGGGCGAGAGCACTGAAGCTTTCTTT
TRBV19,-,-,TRBJ1-1,15,CASTPQWGVNTEAFF,TGTGCCAGTACCCCACAGTGGGGGGTTAACACTGAAGCTTTCTTT
TRBV7-3,-,-,TRBJ2-5,15,CASSFNRALMETQYF,TGTGCCAGCAGCTTCAACAGGGCGCTTATGGAGACCCAGTACTTC
TRBV28,-,-,TRBJ2-7,12,CASSPVAYEQYF,TGTGCCAGCAGCCCTGTCGCCTACGAGCAGTACTTC
TRBV25-1,-,-,TRBJ1-6,13,CASSALVSAPLHF,TGTGCCAGCAGCGCCCTAGTGTCTGCACCCCTCCACTTT
TRBV11-2,-,-,TRBJ2-3,11,CASSLSYTQYF,TGTGCCAGCAGCTTAAGCTATACGCAGTATTTT
TRBV6-6,-,-,TRBJ1-4,12,CASSPTNEKLFF,TGTGCCAGCAGTCCTACTAATGAAAAACTGTTTTTT
TRBV14,TRBD2,-,TRBJ2-7,13,CASTGGTTYEQYF,TGTGCCAGCACGGGGGGGACGACCTACGAGCAGTACTTC
TRBV5-1,TRBD1,-,TRBJ1-2,17,CASSLGQGVLSNYGYTF,TGCGCCAGCAGCTTAGGTCAGGGGGTCCTCTCTAACTATGGCTACACCTTC
TRBV6-5,TRBD1,-,TRBJ1-1,14,CASRRDSSNTEAFF,TGTGCCAGCAGACGGGACAGCTCGAACACTGAAGCTTTCTTT
TRBV10-3,-,-,TRBJ1-2,17,CAISDSLLQAANYGYTF,TGTGCCATCAGTGATTCTTTGCTACAGGCCGCTAACTATGGCTACACCTTC
TRBV19,TRBD2,once,TRBJ2-3,14,CASRSGGVQDTQYF,TGTGCCAGCCGAAGCGGGGGGGTGCAAGATACGCAGTATTTT
TRBV5-1,-,-,TRBJ1-1,15,CASSLRGRENTEAFF,TGCGCCAGCAGCCTTCGGGGAAGAGAGAACACTGAAGCTTTCTTT
TRBV6-1,-,-,TRBJ1-5,14,CASSESQGNQPQHF,TGTGCCAGCAGTGAAAGTCAGGGGAATCAGCCCCAGCATTTT
TRBV5-1,-,-,TRBJ2-2,13,CASRSGDTGELFF,TGCGCCAGCAGGTCGGGAGACACCGGGGAGCTGTTTTTT
TRBV19,TRBD2,-,TRBJ2-1,19,CASSIRLAGGQSSYNEQFF,TGTGCCAGTAGTATACGCTTAGCGGGGGGGCAAAGCTCCTACAATGAGCAGTTCTTC